Detailed here is one T cell receptor beta chain. Its antigen remains unknown. TCR beta cDNA libraries had unique molecular identifiers. TCRdb reanalysed the PCR reads using MiXCR and keeps one entry per CDR3 protein. Here the sample spans 650,000 to 850,000 distinct CDR3 sequences, about half being singletons. The sample is drawn from a study of post-analysis software for immune sequencing data. This CDR3 comprises 17 residues. The germline gives CDR1 SGHRS, CDR2 YFSETQ. Findings and caveats of the study: Among five TRBV segments more frequent in patients than controls were TRBV5-6, TRBV5-1 and TRBV20-1. F measure showed strong co-clustering of same-batch samples. In multiple sclerosis, normalized Chao1 diversity was significantly below that of controls.

The rearrangement joins TRBV5-1 to TRBJ2-5; 7 bases match TRBD2. The J call may not be correct, given that the DNA end is closer to TRBJ2-7. Sequenced input: blood. This TCR was sampled from a girl aged 10 to 17 with multiple sclerosis. The CDR3 region has the DNA TGCGCCAGCAGCTTAGAACCACTTGTAGCGGGCCAATACGAGCAGTACTTC. Protein product: CASSLEPLVAGQYEQYF.